Here is one T cell receptor (beta chain) with its context. This clone has just a few counts. Its antigen is currently not known. Base qualities are not recorded, but no much larger clone differs from it by a single base. These data belong to a study of blood T cell repertoires in COVID-19 (dated by TCRdb to 2020 to 2022). Turning to the overall study: The collaborator samples originated in the United States, Italy and Spain and spanned the acute and convalescent phases of COVID-19. The samples were drawn from the first 160 participants of the ongoing ImmuneRACE study and from 1,254 subjects provided by 6 global collaborators. Where HLA class I and class II types were available, the types were taken from metadata supplied by the sample provider, not from assay-based typing. The sample metadata nearly always contained a de-identified subject ID, COVID-19 status, age in years and sex. A freely available public database, intended as a resource for researchers studying the immune response to SARS-CoV-2, is where the repertoires were released. The material from the prospective study consisted of cDNA or gDNA derived from T cells, B-cell-depleted T cells, or PBMCs. Subjects who had been exposed to COVID-19, were actively infected with it, or had recovered from it provided the deeply sampled blood TCRbeta repertoires that made up the dataset.

TCRbeta CDR3 regions were amplified from genomic DNA using the immunoSEQ Assay, a bias-controlled multiplex PCR. Under the source paper's analysis protocol: Nucleated cell counts per sample were estimated from amplification of reference gene primers within the assay. Sequence reads were collapsed and filtered to measure the absolute abundance of every unique TCRbeta CDR3 rearrangement. Productive Simpson clonality was computed per sample as the square root of Simpson's diversity index over productive rearrangements. TCRdb re-hosts the immuneACCESS table, in-frame sequences only. Its copies lack some clones; in the studies checked, an unresolved V gene accounts for under half of them, and the cause for the rest is not known. The V and J calls and the clone size are those of that table, but D and trimming were determined from the DNA. The table for this sample lists 120,000 to 150,000 clones; about 90% of them were counted only once. The ten top clones hold about 10% of the sample.

The trim is 1 base for V and 4 bases for J, with a gap of 5 bases between the germline ends. CDR3 length: 13 amino acids, cysteine to phenylalanine. This entry keeps only the CDR3 DNA: 39 bases, framed from base 1. CDR1 and CDR2 are drawn from the germline V gene: SGHAT, FQNNGV. Overall results and qualifications from the work: How much clinical and demographic metadata was included differed by source and by participant, and the metadata was provided uncurated.

Collaborating institutions collected whole blood in K2EDTA tubes following their own protocols. Collaborator samples were shipped for TCRbeta analysis as frozen whole blood, isolated PBMCs, or DNA extracted from either sample type. This TCR was sampled from a man between 50 and 59 years old with active or convalescent COVID-19. Recombination connected TRBV11-2 to TRBJ1-3, with the D gene not clear enough to name. The sample consisted of peripheral blood. This receptor carries the CDR3 CASSLGLGNTIYF. The DNA reads TGTGCCAGCAGCTTAGGGCTGGGAAACACCATATATTTT.